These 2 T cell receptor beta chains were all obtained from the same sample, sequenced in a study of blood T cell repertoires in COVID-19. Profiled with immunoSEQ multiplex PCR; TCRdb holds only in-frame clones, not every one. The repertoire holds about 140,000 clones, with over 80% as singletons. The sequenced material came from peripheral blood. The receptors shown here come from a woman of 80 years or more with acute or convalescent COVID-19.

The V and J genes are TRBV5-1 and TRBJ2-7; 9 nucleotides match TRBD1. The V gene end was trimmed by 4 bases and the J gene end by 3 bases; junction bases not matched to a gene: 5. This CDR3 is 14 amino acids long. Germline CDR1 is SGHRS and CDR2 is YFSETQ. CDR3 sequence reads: CASSAGQGGYEQYF. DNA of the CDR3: TGCGCCAGCAGCGCGGGACAGGGAGGCTACGAGCAGTACTTC. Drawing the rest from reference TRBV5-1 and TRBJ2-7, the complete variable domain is KAGVTQTPRYLIKTRGQQVTLSCSPISGHRSVSWYQQTPGQGLQFLFEYFSETQRNKGNFPGRFSGRQFSNSRSEMNVSTLELGDSALYLCASSAGQGGYEQYFGPGTRLTVT.

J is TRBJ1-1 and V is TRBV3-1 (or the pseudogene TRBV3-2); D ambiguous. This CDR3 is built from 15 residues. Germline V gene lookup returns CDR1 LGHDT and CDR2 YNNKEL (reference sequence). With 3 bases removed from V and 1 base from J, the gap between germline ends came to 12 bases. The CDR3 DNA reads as TGTGCCAGCAGCCAGATTTGGGGAGGGAACACTGAAGCTTTCTTT. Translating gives CASSQIWGGNTEAFF.